The 10 T cell receptor beta chains below were found in one sample sequenced in a study of blood T cell repertoires in COVID-19. Clones were sequenced by immunoSEQ multiplex PCR, and TCRdb holds only the in-frame ones, with some missing. The sample has fewer than 200,000 clones; around four fifths are singletons. Source material: PBMCs or T cells enriched from blood (not recorded which). These receptors originate from a woman between 45 and 65 years old who had recovered from COVID-19.

This clone was seen more than once but under ten times. The V and J genes are TRBV7-9 and TRBJ1-2, with D perhaps matching TRBD1 (5 bases). With 8 bases removed from V and 5 bases from J, the gap between germline ends came to 24 bases. The CDR3 contains 16 residues. Germline-derived CDR1 and CDR2 are SEHNR and FQNEAQ (reference sequence). The CDR3 DNA sequence: TGTGCCAGCGCTTTCCAGGGTTCCAGTCCCAATTATGGCTACACCTTC. This translates into CASAFQGSSPNYGYTF.

The table lists this clone with many counts. The rearrangement uses TRBV27 and TRBJ1-6; weak D call: TRBD1 (6 bases). The CDR3 contains 14 residues. The V end was cut by 6 bases, the J end by 9 bases, with 15 bases between. From germline, CDR1 is MNHEY and CDR2 SMNVEV (reference sequence). CDR3 protein: CASRDGGGGSPLHF. DNA of the CDR3: TGTGCCAGCAGGGATGGGGGCGGAGGTTCACCCCTCCACTTT.

This clone has only one observation. V usage is TRBV5-1 and J usage is TRBJ2-5, with 9 bases that match TRBD2. Germline V gives CDR1 SGHRS, CDR2 YFSETQ. The CDR3 covers 15 residues. J gave up 4 bases and V 0 bases, and 4 bases lay outside the gene matches. The CDR3 loop is CASSLGVTSGETQYF. The CDR3 DNA reads as TGCGCCAGCAGCTTGGGGGTGACTAGCGGAGAGACCCAGTACTTC.

This clone was detected many times. The chain combines TRBV21-1 with TRBJ1-6; the D call of TRBD1 is as the table states it, not checked on the DNA. TRBV21-1 is assigned pseudogene status. The CDR3 is 17 amino acids. The CDR3 loop reads CASSIAQETGYNSPLHF. The CDR3 coding sequence is TGTGCCAGCAGCATTGCACAAGAGACAGGCTATAATTCACCCCTCCACTTT.

The chain links TRBV4-1 to TRBJ2-5, with D possibly TRBD1 on 5 matching bases. V gave up 0 bases and J gave up 2 bases, with 10 bases separating them. The germline V gene encodes CDR1 MGHRA and CDR2 YSYEKL. The CDR3 is made up of 15 amino acids. CDR3 residues: CASSQDSGRQETQYF. The CDR3 coding sequence is TGCGCCAGCAGCCAAGATTCAGGGCGTCAAGAGACCCAGTACTTC.

This chain joins TRBV12-3 or TRBV12-4 and TRBJ1-6, with a tentative D call TRBD1 (5 bases). Trimming took off 6 bases at V and 10 bases at J, with 10 bases between the two ends. CDR3 size: 12 residues. In nucleotides, the CDR3 is TGTGCCAGCAGCAATCAGGGCTCACCCCTCCACTTT. This codes for CASSNQGSPLHF.

V and J are TRBV7-6 and TRBJ2-6; tentatively, D is TRBD2 (5 bases). Germline CDR1 SGHVS, CDR2 FNYEAQ. The V end was cut by 6 bases, the J end by 4 bases, with 19 bases between. The CDR3 runs 17 residues. CDR3 region: CASRSGPGVPGANVLTF. The CDR3 DNA sequence: TGTGCCAGCAGATCCGGTCCCGGGGTTCCGGGGGCCAACGTCCTGACTTTC.

The chain recombines TRBV4-1 with TRBJ1-1; D unresolved. CDR1 and CDR2 from the germline V gene are MGHRA and YSYEKL. CDR3 length: 14 residues. V lost 2 bases and J 1 base, leaving 8 bases between the germline ends. CDR3 amino acids: CASSQISWNTEAFF. In DNA, the CDR3 is TGCGCCAGCAGCCAAATCAGTTGGAACACTGAAGCTTTCTTT.

V gene TRBV30 combines with J gene TRBJ1-4; D may be TRBD1 (5 bases). The CDR3 spans 15 residues. Germline V CDR1 and CDR2: GTSNPN, SVGIG (reference sequence). V lost 2 bases to trimming and J lost 4 bases, with 14 bases between them. CDR3 nucleotides: TGTGCCTGGAGTAGGGGCCGGCCTTATAATGAAAAACTGTTTTTT. This translates into CAWSRGRPYNEKLFF. Together with reference TRBV30 and TRBJ1-4, the CDR3 gives the full variable domain: SQTIHQWPATLVQPVGSPLSLECTVEGTSNPNLYWYRQAAGRGLQLLFYSVGIGQISSEVPQNLSASRPQDRQFILSSKKLLLSDSGFYLCAWSRGRPYNEKLFFGSGTQLSVL.

The rearrangement uses TRBV5-4 and TRBJ2-5, with D unresolved. Trimming left V 0 bases short and J 5 bases short, with 8 bases between. This CDR3 comprises 13 residues. The germline V gene has CDR1 SGHNT and CDR2 YYREEE (reference sequence). CDR3 protein: CASSLGLKETQYF. CDR3 coding DNA: TGTGCCAGCAGCTTGGGACTCAAGGAGACCCAGTACTTC. Together with reference TRBV5-4 and TRBJ2-5, the CDR3 gives the full variable domain: ETGVTQSPTHLIKTRGQQVTLRCSSQSGHNTVSWYQQALGQGPQFIFQYYREEENGRGNFPPRFSGLQFPNYSSELNVNALELDDSALYLCASSLGLKETQYFGPGTRLLVL.